This T cell receptor beta chain was retrieved from a study of breast tumors, draining lymph nodes, adjacent tissues. Samples came from axillary lymph nodes draining the breast cancer. The V gene lost 1 base and the J gene lost 1 base, with 6 bases spanning the gap. The length of the CDR3 is 14 residues. Germline loops: CDR1 SGHTA, CDR2 FQGTGA. TCRdb reanalysed the multiplex PCR reads using MiXCR and keeps one entry per CDR3 protein. The table lists fewer than 90,000 distinct CDR3 sequences, roughly 30% of them singletons, with roughly 8.1% in the top ten. This clonotype was observed at least ten times.

This TCR came from a female donor with breast cancer. Some clones in this sample may be carry-over from other donors' samples. Sequenced: axillary lymph node tissue. J is TRBJ2-3 and V is TRBV7-3; no reliable D call. This chain's CDR3 is CASSLSGGTDTQYF. The CDR3 DNA reads TGTGCCAGCAGCTTAAGTGGAGGCACAGATACGCAGTATTTT.